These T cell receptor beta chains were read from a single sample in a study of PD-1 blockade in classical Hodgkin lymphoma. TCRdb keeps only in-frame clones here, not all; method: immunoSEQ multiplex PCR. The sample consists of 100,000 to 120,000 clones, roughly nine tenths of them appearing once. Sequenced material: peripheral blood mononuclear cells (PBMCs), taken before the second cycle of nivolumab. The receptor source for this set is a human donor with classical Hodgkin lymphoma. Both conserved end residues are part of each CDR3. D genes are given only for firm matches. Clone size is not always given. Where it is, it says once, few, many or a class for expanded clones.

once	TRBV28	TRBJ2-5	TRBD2	TGTGCCAGCAGTTTATCGCCCCTAGCGGGAGGACGAGAGACCCAGTACTTC	CASSLSPLAGGRETQYF
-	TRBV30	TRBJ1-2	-	TGTGCCTGGAGTGTGTGGGGTGGTGGCTACACCTTC	CAWSVWGGGYTF
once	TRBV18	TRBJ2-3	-	TGTGCCAGCTCACCAGGGCGGCCCCCAGCAGATACGCAGTATTTT	CASSPGRPPADTQYF
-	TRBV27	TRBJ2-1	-	TGTGCCAGCAGCACCACCGGCAGCTACAATGAGCAGTTCTTC	CASSTTGSYNEQFF
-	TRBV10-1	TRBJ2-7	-	TGCGCCACCGGATCGACGTTCGGAGGAGAGCAGTACTTC	CATGSTFGGEQYF
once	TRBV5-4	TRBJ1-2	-	TGTGCCAGCAGCCCAGACAGGAATTATGGCTACACCTTC	CASSPDRNYGYTF
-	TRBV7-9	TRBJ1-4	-	TGTGCCAGCAGCCGAGCTGGTGGGGTCATTAATGAAAAACTGTTTTTT	CASSRAGGVINEKLFF
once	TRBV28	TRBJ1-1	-	TGTGCCAGCAGGGGGCGGTTGAACACTGAAGCTTTCTTT	CASRGRLNTEAFF
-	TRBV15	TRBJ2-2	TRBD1	TGTGCCACCAGCAGGGGAGGGGGACAGGGTCCCGGGGAGCTGTTTTTT	CATSRGGGQGPGELFF
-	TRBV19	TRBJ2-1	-	TGTGCCAGTAGTACCTACAATGAGCAGTTCTTC	CASSTYNEQFF
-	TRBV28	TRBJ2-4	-	TGTGCCAGCAGCCCAACCGGGACAGCCAAAAACATTCAGTACTTC	CASSPTGTAKNIQYF
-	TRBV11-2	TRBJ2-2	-	TGTGCCAGCAGTTTTTCAGGGACCTCCCCCGGGGAGCTGTTTTTT	CASSFSGTSPGELFF
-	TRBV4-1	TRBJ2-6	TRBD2	TGCGCCAGCAGCCAAGAATGGGCTAGCGGGAGGTCTGGGGCCAACGTCCTGACTTTC	CASSQEWASGRSGANVLTF
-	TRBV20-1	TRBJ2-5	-	TGCAGTGTGCCGGGACTTCAAGAGCAGTACTTC	CSVPGLQEQYF
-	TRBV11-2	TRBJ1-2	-	TGTGCCAGCAGGAGGGGCTCAGATGGCTACACCTTC	CASRRGSDGYTF
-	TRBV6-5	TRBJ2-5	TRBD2	TGTGCCAGCGGACTAGAGAGCGGGAGAGGTGAGACCCAGTACTTC	CASGLESGRGETQYF
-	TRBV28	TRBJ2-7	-	TGTGCCAGCAGTTTAGATGAGGAGGTCCTCTCCTACGAGCAGTACTTC	CASSLDEEVLSYEQYF
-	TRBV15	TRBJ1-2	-	TGTGCCACCAGCAGAGATCTGGAGGGTATGGGCTACACCTTC	CATSRDLEGMGYTF
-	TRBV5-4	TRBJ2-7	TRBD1	TGTGCCAGCAGCTTGGGAAGGACAGGGACCTACGAGCAGTACTTC	CASSLGRTGTYEQYF
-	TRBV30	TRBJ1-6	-	TGTGCCTGGAGCACCTCCAGCTATAATTCACCCCTCCACTTT	CAWSTSSYNSPLHF
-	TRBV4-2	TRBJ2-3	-	TGTGCCAGCAGCCGAGGGGGTTTAGGCACAGATACGCAGTATTTT	CASSRGGLGTDTQYF
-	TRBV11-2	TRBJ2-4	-	TGTGCCAGCAGCTCAACCGGGATTTACTTC	CASSSTGIYF
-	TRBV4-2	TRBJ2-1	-	TGTGCCAGCAGCCAAGTTGGGGCACAGGAGTTCTTC	CASSQVGAQEFF
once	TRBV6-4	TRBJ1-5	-	TGTGCCAGCAGGCAACAGGGTTGGCAGCCCCAGCATTTT	CASRQQGWQPQHF
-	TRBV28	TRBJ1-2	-	TGTGCCAGCAGTTTATATCCGGGAGCCGGCTACACCTTC	CASSLYPGAGYTF
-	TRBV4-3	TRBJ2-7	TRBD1	TGCGCCAGCAGCCTCGGACAGGGCGCTTCCTACGAGCAGTACTTC	CASSLGQGASYEQYF
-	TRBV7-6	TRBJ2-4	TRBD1	TGTGCCAGCAGCCAAGACAGGGGTTTATCCAAAAACATTCAGTACTTC	CASSQDRGLSKNIQYF
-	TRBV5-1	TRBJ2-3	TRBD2	TGCGCCAGCAGCTTGGGTAGCGGGGGAGATACGCAGTATTTT	CASSLGSGGDTQYF
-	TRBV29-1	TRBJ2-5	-	TGCTCCGGAGGTGATAGCCTATGGGAGACCCAGTACTTC	CSGGDSLWETQYF
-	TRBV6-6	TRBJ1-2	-	TGTGCCAGCAGTTCGCCAGGCTATGGCTACACCTTC	CASSSPGYGYTF
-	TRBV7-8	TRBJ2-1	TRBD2	TGTGCCAGCACCCCCGGGACTAGCGGGAGCGGTAATGAGCAGTTCTTC	CASTPGTSGSGNEQFF
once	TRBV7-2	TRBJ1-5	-	TGTGCCAGCAGCGCGACAAATACTAATCAGCCCCAGCATTTT	CASSATNTNQPQHF
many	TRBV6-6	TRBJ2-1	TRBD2	TGTGCCAGCAGTTACTCTGCGGGAGGGCTCCACAATGAGCAGTTCTTC	CASSYSAGGLHNEQFF
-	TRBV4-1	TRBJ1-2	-	TGCGCCAGCAGCCAAGAACGGGGTTTGGGCTACACCTTC	CASSQERGLGYTF
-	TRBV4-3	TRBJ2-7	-	TGCGCCAGCAGCCAAAGCGTGGAAGGCTACGAGCAGTACTTC	CASSQSVEGYEQYF
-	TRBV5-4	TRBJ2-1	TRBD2	TGTGCCAGCAGTCAGTTGAGCGGGAGAGGATTTAATGAGCAGTTCTTC	CASSQLSGRGFNEQFF
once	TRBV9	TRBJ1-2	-	TGTGCCAGCAGAGAGGACAAACTGGATGGCTACACCTTC	CASREDKLDGYTF
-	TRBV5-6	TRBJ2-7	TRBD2	TGTGCCAGCAGCTTGACTAGCGGGCGGCTTCGGGACGAGCAGTACTTC	CASSLTSGRLRDEQYF
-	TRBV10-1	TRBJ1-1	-	TGCGCCAGCAGAAGGACCGTGAACACTGAAGCTTTCTTT	CASRRTVNTEAFF
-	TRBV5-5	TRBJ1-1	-	TGTGCCAGCAGCATGGGTCATACGAACACTGAAGCTTTCTTT	CASSMGHTNTEAFF
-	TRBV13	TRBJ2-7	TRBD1	TGTGCCAGCAGCTTACGGACAGGGGGCTTTGAGCAGTACTTC	CASSLRTGGFEQYF
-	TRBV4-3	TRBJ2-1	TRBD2	TGCGCCAGCAGCCAAGTCGGGGGGAATGAGCAGTTCTTC	CASSQVGGNEQFF
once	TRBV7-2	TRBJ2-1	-	TGTGCCAGCAGCTCCGGGTCGGGCCTTCCTGGGGAAAAAAATGAGCAGTTCTTC	CASSSGSGLPGEKNEQFF